This passage covers 30 T cell receptor beta chains from one sample sequenced in a study of OX40 agonist ivuxolimab in advanced cancers. The table came from immunoSEQ multiplex PCR; TCRdb's copy has only in-frame clones and leaves some out. The repertoire holds just under 75,000 clones, with 92% as singletons. The sequencing here drew on CD4+ or CD8+ T cells sorted from blood, taken in a trial of the OX40 agonist ivuxolimab. Receptors originate from an adult with an advanced solid tumor such as melanoma, head and neck, liver or kidney cancer.

The J gene is TRBJ1-1, the V gene TRBV5-1; perhaps TRBD1 as D (6 bases). With 4 bases removed from V and 3 bases from J, the gap between germline ends came to 22 bases. Germline V CDR1 and CDR2: SGHRS, YFSETQ. The CDR3 is made up of 17 amino acids. CDR3: CASSLRSLQGGDTEAFF. The CDR3 DNA sequence: TGCGCCAGCAGCCTACGATCCTTACAGGGCGGGGACACTGAAGCTTTCTTT.

The gene calls are TRBV5-4 and TRBJ1-1, with no clear D. V dropped 0 bases and J dropped 1 base, with 7 bases sitting between them. The CDR3 contains 14 residues. The germline V gene has CDR1 SGHNT and CDR2 YYREEE (reference sequence). The CDR3 coding sequence is TGTGCCAGCAGCTTGGACTTTGCGAACACTGAAGCTTTCTTT. The encoded protein is CASSLDFANTEAFF.

The chain joins TRBV6-5 to TRBJ2-7; TRBD2 aligns across 9 bases. The CDR3 extends over 15 amino acids. Germline assignment: CDR1 MNHEY and CDR2 SVGAGI. J lost 3 bases, V lost 5 bases, and 8 bases had no gene match. DNA of the CDR3: TGTGCCAGCAGTCCTTCTCTAGCGGGATACTACGAGCAGTACTTC. Residues: CASSPSLAGYYEQYF.

The gene calls are TRBV6-1 and TRBJ2-6; D is unclear. Germline V gene data show CDR1 as MNHNS and CDR2 as SASEGT. There are 15 residues in the CDR3. Trimming removed 4 bases at V and 1 base at J, with 8 bases between. The CDR3 reads CASSGWGSGANVLTF. The CDR3 coding sequence is TGTGCCAGCAGTGGTTGGGGTTCTGGGGCCAACGTCCTGACTTTC.

The chain couples TRBV18 to TRBJ1-5, with 7 bases aligning to TRBD1. The junction had 6 bases not matched to a gene; V was cut back by 4 bases and J by 0 bases. Germline V gene lookup returns CDR1 KGHSH and CDR2 LQKENI. CDR3 size: 16 residues. CDR3 in amino acids: CASSLGTAYSNQPQHF. For the CDR3, the DNA is TGTGCCAGCTCACTGGGGACAGCCTATAGCAATCAGCCCCAGCATTTT.

The J gene is TRBJ2-4, the V gene TRBV6-5; possibly TRBD2 for D (6 bases). The CDR3 consists of 16 residues. Germline V gene lookup returns CDR1 MNHEY and CDR2 SVGAGI. V lost 2 bases to trimming and J lost 2 bases, with 13 bases between them. The CDR3, as DNA: TGTGCCAGCAGTTACCGGTCAGGGAGGACCAAAAACATTCAGTACTTC. Its protein is CASSYRSGRTKNIQYF.

This clone has just one count. The CDR3 protein is CASSPEGTGTGELFF. The DNA for the CDR3 is TGTGCCAGCAGCCCAGAGGGGACTGGAACCGGGGAGCTGTTTTTT. The chain uses TRBV11-2 and TRBJ2-2; weak D call: TRBD2 (6 bases). CDR1 is SGHAT and CDR2 is FQNNGV in the germline V gene. The CDR3 loop spans 15 amino acids. V lost 5 bases to trimming and J lost 5 bases, with 15 bases between them.

The gene calls are TRBV6-5 and TRBJ1-1; D uncertain. Germline CDR1 is MNHEY and CDR2 is SVGAGI. V was trimmed by 5 bases and J by 5 bases, leaving 9 bases between them. The CDR3 consists of 12 residues. In DNA, the CDR3 is TGTGCCAGCAGTGAGGGTTTTACTGAAGCTTTCTTT. This encodes CASSEGFTEAFF.

This rearrangement joins TRBV19 to TRBJ2-7, with 13 bases lining up with TRBD2. This CDR3 has 15 residues. Germline V gives CDR1 LNHDA, CDR2 SQIVND (reference sequence). Trimming cost V 3 bases and J 1 base; bases outside gene matches: 0. The CDR3: CASSMGLAGSYEQYF. CDR3 DNA sequence: TGTGCCAGTAGTATGGGACTAGCGGGATCCTACGAGCAGTACTTC.

The genes are TRBV10-2 and TRBJ1-1; 8 bases map to TRBD1. Germline loops: CDR1 WSHSY, CDR2 SAAADI. The CDR3 runs to 15 residues. Trimming cost V 3 bases and J 4 bases; bases outside gene matches: 7. The CDR3 region is CASSDPTGGGTEAFF. DNA for the CDR3: TGCGCCAGCAGTGACCCAACAGGGGGAGGCACTGAAGCTTTCTTT.

This chain uses TRBV18 with TRBJ2-7; 8 bases map to TRBD1. This CDR3 is built from 16 residues. J lost 0 bases, V lost 8 bases, and 12 bases had no gene match. Germline-derived CDR1 and CDR2 are KGHSH and LQKENI. As DNA, the CDR3 is TGTGCCAGCCGAGCCCAGGGGGCCCTCCTCTCCTACGAGCAGTACTTC. Its protein product is CASRAQGALLSYEQYF.

This clone has only a few counts. The rearrangement links TRBV7-2 to TRBJ2-7; possibly TRBD1 for D (6 bases). The CDR3 is 14 amino acids. The germline V gene has CDR1 SGHTA and CDR2 FQGNSA. Trimming pared 1 base from V and 5 bases from J, leaving 12 bases between. This chain's CDR3 is CASSLDRAPNEQYF. The CDR3 DNA reads TGTGCCAGCAGCTTAGACAGGGCCCCCAACGAGCAGTACTTC.

This clone has a handful of counts. Because the CDR3's place on the DNA is in doubt, the DNA is left out and the CDR3 is given as listed by TCRdb. J is TRBJ2-5 and V is TRBV27; the table names TRBD2, a call not compared with the DNA. The CDR3 is made up of 16 amino acids, end residues included. CDR1 and CDR2 (germline): MNHEY, SMNVEV (reference sequence). The CDR3 sequence: CASSTSGLAFGETQYF.

This clone was detected once. V usage is TRBV7-9 and J usage is TRBJ1-1; no firm D call. CDR3 length: 14 amino acids. The ends were cut back, 0 bases at V and 5 bases at J, with 10 bases in the middle. Germline V gene lookup returns CDR1 SEHNR and CDR2 FQNEAQ (reference sequence). In nucleotides, the CDR3 is TGTGCCAGCAGCTTAGCGCCTCCTTCTACTGAAGCTTTCTTT. Encoded protein: CASSLAPPSTEAFF.

The chain combines TRBV9 with TRBJ1-1; a possible D gene is TRBD1 (5 bases). This CDR3 is built from 14 residues. Trimming removed 4 bases from V and 0 bases from J, with 10 bases in between. From germline, CDR1 is SGDLS and CDR2 YYNGEE. CDR3 bases: TGTGCCAGCAGCCCCGCAGGGTTGAACACTGAAGCTTTCTTT. Amino acids: CASSPAGLNTEAFF.

The chain links TRBV7-9 to TRBJ2-3; 7 positions match TRBD1. The J segment lost 2 bases and the V segment lost 3 bases, leaving 2 bases of the junction unmatched. This CDR3 has 14 amino acids. Germline CDR1 is SEHNR and CDR2 is FQNEAQ (reference sequence). This CDR3 reads CASSLTGPTDTQYF. The CDR3 DNA follows: TGTGCCAGCAGCTTGACAGGGCCCACAGATACGCAGTATTTT.

This rearrangement joins TRBV20-1 to TRBJ2-7; unclear D gene. The CDR3 length is 11 residues. The ends were cut back, 1 base at V and 5 bases at J, with 6 bases in the middle. Per germline, CDR1 DFQATT and CDR2 SNEGSKA (reference sequence). CDR3 sequence reads: CSARAAHEQYF. The CDR3 region has the DNA TGCAGTGCTAGAGCAGCTCACGAGCAGTACTTC.

This clone showed up just a few times. The V gene is TRBV7-2, the J gene TRBJ2-6; perhaps D is TRBD1 or TRBD2 (7 bases each). The V gene lost 4 bases and the J gene lost 0 bases, with 16 bases spanning the gap. Germline CDR1 SGHTA, CDR2 FQGNSA. The CDR3 spans 18 residues. This CDR3 is CASSSRQGGSSGANVLTF. The DNA of the CDR3 is TGTGCCAGCAGCTCCCGACAGGGCGGGAGCTCTGGGGCCAACGTCCTGACTTTC.

The rearrangement links TRBV14 to TRBJ2-1; 8 bases are a match to TRBD2. The CDR3 loop spans 17 amino acids. Losses at the gene ends were 5 bases for V and 0 bases for J; bases not matched to a gene: 9. Germline-derived CDR1 and CDR2 are SGHDN and FVKESK. CDR3 region: CASSANSGIFSYNEQFF. CDR3 sequence (DNA): TGTGCCAGCAGCGCTAATAGCGGGATCTTCTCCTACAATGAGCAGTTCTTC.

The chain combines TRBV7-9 with TRBJ1-1; 10 bases are a match to TRBD1. The CDR3 length is 15 residues. Losses at the gene ends were 4 bases for V and 3 bases for J; bases not matched to a gene: 5. The germline V gene encodes CDR1 SEHNR and CDR2 FQNEAQ (reference sequence). The CDR3 DNA reads as TGTGCCAGCAGCTCGGACAGGGGGGTTTACACTGAAGCTTTCTTT. It codes for CASSSDRGVYTEAFF.

The chain uses TRBV7-2 and TRBJ2-5; D possibly corresponds to TRBD2 (6 bases). Germline assignment: CDR1 SGHTA and CDR2 FQGNSA. The CDR3 length is 15 residues. Trimming took 4 bases from V and 2 from J, leaving 14 bases between them. The CDR3 sequence is CASSSWASAQETQYF. DNA for the CDR3: TGTGCCAGCAGCTCGTGGGCTAGCGCGCAAGAGACCCAGTACTTC.

The chain combines TRBV25-1 with TRBJ2-7, with 8 bases matching TRBD1. Looked up from germline, CDR1 is MGHDK and CDR2 is SYGVNS. The trim removed 3 bases at V and 5 bases at J, leaving 9 bases unmatched. The CDR3 contains 15 residues. DNA for the CDR3: TGTGCCAGCAGTGATCCTAGGACAGGGCCCCACGAGCAGTACTTC. Its translation: CASSDPRTGPHEQYF.

The chain uses TRBV19 and TRBJ1-5; no clear D gene. The V gene's germline CDR1 is LNHDA and CDR2 SQIVND (reference sequence). Trimming removed 5 bases from V and 2 bases from J, with 13 bases in between. The CDR3 loop spans 15 amino acids. The CDR3 loop is CASSYGRVGNQPQHF. The CDR3 coding sequence is TGTGCCAGTAGTTACGGGAGGGTAGGCAATCAGCCCCAGCATTTT.

This clone occurred once. This rearrangement joins TRBV7-8 to TRBJ1-3; 9 nucleotides align to TRBD1. Germline lookup yields CDR1 SGHVS and CDR2 FQNEAQ. The CDR3 runs to 17 residues. V was pared by 2 bases and J by 3 bases, with 8 bases of the junction left unmatched. The CDR3 DNA reads as TGTGCCAGCAGCTTACCGAACAGGGGGCTTAGTGGAAACACCATATATTTT. Residues: CASSLPNRGLSGNTIYF.

V usage is TRBV29-1 and J usage is TRBJ2-3; 8 bases line up with TRBD2. Germline V CDR1 and CDR2: SQVTM, ANQGSEA. After removal of 7 bases from V and 3 bases from J, the junction contained 9 bases not matched to a gene. This CDR3 comprises 14 residues. The CDR3 loop is CSARRGGSTDTQYF. The CDR3 region has the DNA TGCAGCGCTCGCCGGGGGGGGTCAACAGATACGCAGTATTTT.

The genes are TRBV6-5 and TRBJ1-3; D uncertain. Trimming removed 7 bases from V and 4 bases from J, with 8 bases in between. The CDR3 loop spans 12 amino acids. Germline CDR1 and CDR2: MNHEY and SVGAGI. Here the CDR3 DNA reads TGTGCCAGCACCTCTACAGGAAACACCATATATTTT. Translated, it gives CASTSTGNTIYF.

The rearrangement uses TRBV18 and TRBJ2-1; tentative D call: TRBD2 (6 bases). Germline V CDR1 and CDR2: KGHSH, LQKENI. V lost 2 bases, J lost 2 bases, and 13 bases lay in between. The CDR3 is made up of 16 amino acids. CDR3: CASSPTALATYNEQFF. Written as DNA, the CDR3 is TGTGCCAGCTCACCAACTGCGCTAGCGACCTACAATGAGCAGTTCTTC.

The chain links TRBV10-3 to TRBJ2-3; 11 positions agree with TRBD1. Trimming took 2 bases from V and 0 from J; bases not matched to a gene: 13. CDR1 is ENHRY and CDR2 is SYGVKD in the germline V gene. The CDR3 loop spans 20 amino acids. CDR3 bases: TGTGCCATCAGTGAGGGGTCGGCGGGACAGGGGGTTCCTAGCACAGATACGCAGTATTTT. It codes for CAISEGSAGQGVPSTDTQYF.

This rearrangement joins TRBV5-1 to TRBJ2-1, with 7 bases that match TRBD2. CDR1 is SGHRS and CDR2 is YFSETQ in the germline V gene. The CDR3 runs 14 residues. V gave up 6 bases and J gave up 0 bases; unmatched junction bases: 3. As DNA, the CDR3 is TGCGCCAGCACCTCGGGGGGCTCCTACAATGAGCAGTTCTTC. Translating gives CASTSGGSYNEQFF.

The chain has TRBV7-9 and TRBJ2-7; 7 nucleotides match TRBD1. The junction had 7 bases not matched to a gene; V was cut back by 5 bases and J by 6 bases. There are 13 residues in the CDR3. Germline lookup yields CDR1 SEHNR and CDR2 FQNEAQ (reference sequence). In nucleotides, the CDR3 is TGTGCCAGCAGCCAAGACAGGGTTGGCGAGCAGTACTTC. Amino acid sequence: CASSQDRVGEQYF.